The 32 T cell receptor beta chains below all came from one sample that was sequenced in a study of T-cell reconstitution after alpha-beta-depleted transplantation in children. For TCRbeta, the library was prepared with unique molecular identifiers. TCRdb analysed the PCR reads with MiXCR anew, one entry per CDR3 protein. The data contain 500,000 to 600,000 distinct CDR3 sequences, 25% to 30% of them seen just once; the ten biggest clones take up about 35%. Material: PBMCs, obtained before TCRalphabeta/CD19-depleted stem cell transplant. The receptors were sampled from a boy younger than two with Wiskott-Aldrich syndrome, due to receive a stem cell transplant.

The rearrangement joins TRBV15 to TRBJ2-3; perhaps TRBD2 as D (5 bases). Deletions cut 1 base from V and 5 bases from J, with 7 bases between. The germline gives CDR1 LNHNV, CDR2 YYDKDF (reference sequence). The CDR3 extends over 13 amino acids. The CDR3 region is CATSRVREDTQYF. CDR3 in DNA: TGTGCCACCAGCAGAGTGAGGGAAGATACGCAGTATTTT.

V usage is TRBV28 and J usage is TRBJ1-3; no definite D call. V shed 10 bases and J shed 8 bases, with 18 bases lying between them. In germline, CDR1 is MDHEN, CDR2 SYDVKM. This CDR3 is 13 amino acids long. The CDR3: CATSWPGSDTIYF. The CDR3 nucleotides read TGTGCCACCTCTTGGCCGGGTTCCGACACCATATATTTT.

V and J are TRBV5-1 and TRBJ2-5, with 10 bases identical to TRBD2. In germline, CDR1 is SGHRS, CDR2 YFSETQ. This CDR3 contains 14 residues. V gave up 3 bases and J gave up 5 bases; unmatched junction bases: 4. The CDR3 bases are TGCGCCAGCAGCTCCCGAGCGGGAGGGGAGACCCAGTACTTC. Amino acid sequence: CASSSRAGGETQYF.

The rearrangement links TRBV24-1 to TRBJ2-1; perhaps D is TRBD1 or TRBD2 (5 bases each). Germline V gene sequence: CDR1 KGHDR, CDR2 SFDVKD. The CDR3 length is 16 residues. The V end was cut by 5 bases, the J end by 8 bases, with 21 bases between. The CDR3, as DNA: TGTGCCACCAGTGGCCCGGGGCCAACCCCAAACTATGAGCAGTTCTTC. Its protein is CATSGPGPTPNYEQFF.

V and J are TRBV11-2 and TRBJ2-5, with 12 nucleotides matching TRBD2. CDR1 SGHAT and CDR2 FQNNGV come from the germline V gene. Losses at the gene ends were 0 bases for V and 4 bases for J; bases not matched to a gene: 0. The CDR3 loop spans 15 amino acids. In DNA form, the CDR3 reads TGTGCCAGCAGCTTAGAACTAGCGGGAGGAGAGACCCAGTACTTC. Its translation is CASSLELAGGETQYF.

This clonotype occurred a few times. The V call is TRBV29-1, the J call TRBJ2-5, with no clear D. CDR1 and CDR2 (germline): SQVTM, ANQGSEA. The CDR3 is 13 amino acids. V was clipped by 2 bases and J by 5 bases, with 12 bases between them. The CDR3 protein is CSVESGVGETQYF. As DNA, the CDR3 is TGCAGCGTTGAATCCGGAGTTGGGGAGACCCAGTACTTC.

This clonotype was recorded a few times. V gene TRBV3-1 combines with J gene TRBJ1-1; tentatively, D is TRBD1 (5 bases). Per the germline V gene, CDR1 is LGHDT and CDR2 is YNNKEL (reference sequence). The CDR3 runs to 13 residues. V was shortened by 4 bases and J by 7 bases, with 13 bases between the two germline ends. The CDR3 DNA reads as TGTGCCAGCAGCCTCGGCTGGGGCGATGAAGCTTTCTTT. Translation gives CASSLGWGDEAFF.

This clonotype has only a few counts. The chain recombines TRBV10-3 with TRBJ2-7; 8 positions agree with TRBD2. Trimming cost V 10 bases and J 3 bases; bases outside gene matches: 5. The CDR3 length is 12 residues. CDR1 and CDR2 from the germline V gene are ENHRY and SYGVKD. Here the CDR3 DNA reads TGTGCCACAGCACTAGCGGACTACGAGCAGTACTTC. It is translated as CATALADYEQYF.

This clonotype was detected a few times. V and J are TRBV19 and TRBJ2-1, with TRBD1 matching 9 bases. The V segment lost 0 bases and the J segment 3 bases; nucleotides outside the gene matches: 15. Germline loops: CDR1 LNHDA, CDR2 SQIVND (reference sequence). This CDR3 has 20 amino acids. The CDR3 here is CASSIDLGGYRGQIYNEQFF. The CDR3, as DNA: TGTGCCAGTAGTATAGATCTAGGAGGGTACAGGGGGCAGATCTACAATGAGCAGTTCTTC.

This clonotype has only a few counts. DNA of the CDR3: TGTGCCAGCAGCCAAGCCCTTCACTCTGGGGCCAACGTCCTGACTTTC. This sequence encodes CASSQALHSGANVLTF. The chain has TRBV14 and TRBJ2-6, with D unresolved. This CDR3 comprises 16 residues. V was shortened by 1 base and J by 0 bases, with 7 bases between the two germline ends. Germline V gene data show CDR1 as SGHDN and CDR2 as FVKESK.

This clonotype has just a few counts. Here the CDR3 reads CASRQDSSNQPQHF. DNA for the CDR3: TGTGCCAGCAGACAGGATTCTAGCAATCAGCCCCAGCATTTT. The chain links TRBV12-3 or TRBV12-4 to TRBJ1-5, with D perhaps matching TRBD1 (5 bases). The CDR3 loop spans 14 amino acids. Trimming left V 6 bases short and J 0 bases short, with 9 bases between.

The gene calls are TRBV7-9 and TRBJ2-1; tentatively, D is TRBD1 (5 bases). V shed 0 bases and J shed 10 bases, with 10 bases lying between them. Germline lookup yields CDR1 SEHNR and CDR2 FQNEAQ (reference sequence). The CDR3 contains 13 residues. Written as DNA, the CDR3 is TGTGCCAGCAGCTTAGCAAAGGGGTGGGAGCAGTTCTTC. Its translation: CASSLAKGWEQFF.

This clonotype was seen a few times. The chain employs TRBV2 and TRBJ2-7; D gene unclear. The V gene's germline CDR1 is SNHLY and CDR2 FYNNEI. V dropped 0 bases and J dropped 0 bases, with 6 bases sitting between them. The CDR3 is 14 residues long. The CDR3 sequence is CASSEALLSYEQYF. In DNA form, the CDR3 reads TGTGCCAGCAGTGAAGCGCTACTCTCCTACGAGCAGTACTTC.

The chain combines TRBV27 with TRBJ2-1; TRBD2 matches 15 bases. The junction had 12 bases not matched to a gene; V was cut back by 8 bases and J by 10 bases. The CDR3 consists of 16 residues. Germline V gene lookup returns CDR1 MNHEY and CDR2 SMNVEV (reference sequence). DNA of the CDR3: TGTGCCAGCTTCACACCGGGACTAGCGGGAGGTGAAGAGCAGTTCTTC. It specifies CASFTPGLAGGEEQFF.

The V gene is TRBV10-3, the J gene TRBJ2-1, with D unresolved. Germline CDR1 and CDR2: ENHRY and SYGVKD. This CDR3 has 15 amino acids. V was clipped by 10 bases and J by 7 bases, with 23 bases between them. The CDR3 region is CATLKETLHGNEQFF. The CDR3 DNA follows: TGTGCCACCCTTAAAGAGACACTCCACGGGAATGAGCAGTTCTTC.

This clonotype was recorded only once. This may stem from a read error, because a much larger clone lies one nucleotide away. The V call is TRBV4-2, the J call TRBJ2-3; a weak D match, TRBD2 (5 bases). V shed 4 bases and J shed 0 bases, with 14 bases lying between them. This CDR3 is built from 16 residues. Germline lookup yields CDR1 LGHNA and CDR2 YNFKEQ. CDR3 loop: CASSRGRAPSTDTQYF. For the CDR3, the DNA is TGTGCCAGCAGCCGAGGGCGCGCGCCGAGCACAGATACGCAGTATTTT.

This clonotype was counted a few times. DNA of the CDR3: TGTGCCAGCAGTCCGCGACAGGGGATTAATTCACCCCTCCACTTT. Residues: CASSPRQGINSPLHF. The rearrangement joins TRBV28 to TRBJ1-6; 8 bases match TRBD1. Germline V gives CDR1 MDHEN, CDR2 SYDVKM. The CDR3 runs 15 residues. V lost 5 bases to trimming and J lost 6 bases; unmatched junction nucleotides: 6. Full variable domain (rest looked up from reference TRBV28 and TRBJ1-6): DVKVTQSSRYLVKRTGEKVFLECVQDMDHENMFWYRQDPGLGLRLIYFSYDVKMKEKGDIPEGYSVSREKKERFSLILESASTNQTSMYLCASSPRQGINSPLHFGNGTRLTVT.

This clonotype was recorded a few times. The DNA for the CDR3 is TGTGCCAGCAGTGTAGGTCCGGGGACAGGCGAAGAGACCCAGTACTTC. This gives the protein CASSVGPGTGEETQYF. The rearrangement joins TRBV27 to TRBJ2-5; 8 nucleotides match TRBD1. Per the germline V gene, CDR1 is MNHEY and CDR2 is SMNVEV (reference sequence). The CDR3 loop spans 16 amino acids. The ends lost 5 bases at V and 3 bases at J; junction bases unmatched: 11.

The chain joins TRBV29-1 to TRBJ1-2, with unresolved D. The CDR3 sequence is 9 residues long. Trimming took off 7 bases at V and 6 bases at J, with 6 bases between the two ends. Germline V CDR1 and CDR2: SQVTM, ANQGSEA. The CDR3 is CSDLDGYTF. In nucleotides, the CDR3 is TGCAGCGATCTGGATGGCTACACCTTC.

The CDR3 DNA reads as TGCGCCAGCAGCTTGGGCGACGGTGGCTACACCTTC. Translation gives CASSLGDGGYTF. J is TRBJ1-2 and V is TRBV5-1; D not resolved. V was pared by 0 bases and J by 7 bases, with 7 bases between. The CDR3 length is 12 residues. The germline V gene encodes CDR1 SGHRS and CDR2 YFSETQ.

This chain joins TRBV14 and TRBJ1-6; D not resolved. Germline CDR1 reads SGHDN; CDR2 reads FVKESK. V lost 1 base to trimming and J lost 6 bases, with 19 bases between them. The CDR3 is 18 amino acids. The CDR3 nucleotides read TGTGCCAGCAGCCAAGGTTTTGCGGCGGGCGTCCTTAATTCACCCCTCCACTTT. Translation: CASSQGFAAGVLNSPLHF.

This clonotype was seen a handful of times. The rearrangement links TRBV24-1 to TRBJ2-1, with D unclear. The CDR3 is made up of 16 amino acids. Per germline, CDR1 KGHDR and CDR2 SFDVKD. The V gene lost 5 bases and the J gene lost 0 bases, with 13 bases spanning the gap. The DNA of the CDR3 is TGTGCCACCAGTGGAAAAAACCCCAGCTCCTACAATGAGCAGTTCTTC. Its protein product is CATSGKNPSSYNEQFF.

CDR3 in amino acids: CASSSGGGTGWRGEAFF. The CDR3 coding sequence is TGTGCCAGCAGCTCTGGAGGGGGGACAGGCTGGAGGGGTGAAGCTTTCTTT. The chain links TRBV7-3 to TRBJ1-1; 8 bases agree with TRBD1. Germline V CDR1 and CDR2: SGHTA, FQGTGA. The CDR3 has 17 amino acids. V lost 4 bases, J lost 7 bases, and 17 bases stayed unmatched.

The chain recombines TRBV7-2 with TRBJ2-1; maybe TRBD1 (5 bases). Trimming removed 0 bases at V and 1 base at J, with 13 bases between. CDR1 is SGHTA and CDR2 is FQGNSA in the germline V gene. This CDR3 has 17 amino acids. The chain's CDR3 is CASSLAIPGRSYNEQFF. CDR3 nucleotide sequence: TGTGCCAGCAGCTTAGCTATCCCAGGGCGTTCCTACAATGAGCAGTTCTTC. Using reference TRBV7-2 and TRBJ2-1 for the parts outside the CDR3, the full variable domain is GAGVSQSPSNKVTEKGKDVELRCDPISGHTALYWYRQSLGQGLEFLIYFQGNSAPDKSGLPSDRFSAERTGGSVSTLTIQRTQQEDSAVYLCASSLAIPGRSYNEQFFGPGTRLTVL.

This chain's CDR3 is CASKRQAETQYF. Written as DNA, the CDR3 is TGCGCCAGCAAGCGACAAGCGGAGACCCAGTACTTC. The chain has TRBV10-2 and TRBJ2-5; D unclear. This CDR3 region has 12 residues. Trimming cost V 7 bases and J 5 bases, with 11 bases left between them. Germline CDR1 reads WSHSY; CDR2 reads SAAADI.

This sequence joins TRBV20-1 and TRBJ2-3; 8 bases fit TRBD1. The CDR3 is 17 residues long. J gave up 1 base and V 2 bases, and 11 bases lay outside the gene matches. Germline CDR1 and CDR2: DFQATT and SNEGSKA (reference sequence). CDR3 sequence (DNA): TGCAGTGCTAGATCTTCGGACAGGGTGAGACGCACAGATACGCAGTATTTT. Translation: CSARSSDRVRRTDTQYF.

There are a few counts of this clonotype. The rearrangement uses TRBV7-2 and TRBJ2-7; D unclear. V was clipped by 7 bases and J by 2 bases, with 15 bases between them. The CDR3 totals 14 residues. Germline V gene sequence: CDR1 SGHTA, CDR2 FQGNSA. Here the CDR3 DNA reads TGTGCCAGCACCTATAGACTTTTTACCTACGAGCAGTACTTC. Translating it yields CASTYRLFTYEQYF.

This clonotype was found a few times. This chain uses TRBV28 with TRBJ1-2, with D possibly matching TRBD1 (6 bases). The CDR3 spans 16 residues. V dropped 2 bases and J dropped 4 bases, with 17 bases sitting between them. Germline V CDR1 and CDR2: MDHEN, SYDVKM. The CDR3 sequence is CASSLNREQRGYGYTF. The CDR3 DNA reads TGTGCCAGCAGTTTAAACAGGGAGCAAAGGGGCTATGGCTACACCTTC.

This clonotype has a handful of counts. This sequence joins TRBV28 and TRBJ1-5, with TRBD1 identical over 8 bases. The CDR3 is 14 residues long. The ends lost 4 bases at V and 5 bases at J; junction bases unmatched: 4. CDR1 MDHEN and CDR2 SYDVKM come from the germline V gene. The CDR3 is CASSSQGADQPQHF. CDR3 nucleotide sequence: TGTGCCAGCAGTTCCCAGGGGGCCGATCAGCCCCAGCATTTT. Complete variable domain (other parts from reference TRBV28 and TRBJ1-5): DVKVTQSSRYLVKRTGEKVFLECVQDMDHENMFWYRQDPGLGLRLIYFSYDVKMKEKGDIPEGYSVSREKKERFSLILESASTNQTSMYLCASSSQGADQPQHFGDGTRLSIL.

The chain couples TRBV5-1 to TRBJ2-5, with D uncertain. The CDR3 has 14 residues. The V gene's germline CDR1 is SGHRS and CDR2 YFSETQ. V was trimmed by 1 base and J by 1 base, leaving 8 bases between them. The CDR3 here is CASSLRHPQETQYF. The CDR3 DNA reads as TGCGCCAGCAGCTTGAGGCACCCCCAAGAGACCCAGTACTTC.

V is TRBV5-1 and J is TRBJ2-7; D is possibly TRBD1 or TRBD2 (5 bases each). CDR3 size: 15 residues. Germline CDR1 and CDR2: SGHRS and YFSETQ. Trimming shortened V by 0 bases and J by 3 bases, and 13 bases separated the two germline ends. CDR3 nucleotides: TGCGCCAGCAGCTTGGTGGGGACGGATTTCTACGAGCAGTACTTC. Translating it yields CASSLVGTDFYEQYF.

This clonotype turned up a few times. V usage is TRBV12-3 or TRBV12-4 and J usage is TRBJ2-7; 8 bases are shared with TRBD1. The CDR3 sequence is 13 residues long. Germline trimming cut 6 bases from V and 4 bases from J; bases unmatched to any gene: 5. For the CDR3, the DNA is TGTGCCAGCAGGAGACAGGGGAGATACGAGCAGTACTTC. It encodes CASRRQGRYEQYF.